Shown below are 32 T cell receptor beta chains from a single sample sequenced in a study of T-cell memory formation after mild COVID-19. In TCRdb, the 5' RACE reads were re-called with MiXCR into one record per CDR3 protein. The profile shows about 610,000 distinct CDR3 sequences, around 16% of them singletons. Sequenced sample: PBMCs or a T cell subset sorted from them (not recorded which). These receptors were obtained from an adult woman who had mild COVID-19 (a few samples of this study predate the infection). Cell type and time point are not known.

This clonotype was recorded at least ten times. The germline gene is not matched at one end of the junction; a read error may be the cause. V and J are TRBV5-1 and TRBJ1-5; D unresolved. The CDR3 extends over 13 amino acids. Germline loops: CDR1 SGHRS, CDR2 YFSETQ. This chain's CDR3 is CASSLEVNQPQHF. As DNA, the CDR3 is TGTGCCAGCAGCTTAGAAGTCAATCAGCCCCAGCATTTT.

This clonotype was seen a few times. J is TRBJ2-7 and V is TRBV21-1; the D call in the table, TRBD1, was not verified against the DNA. TRBV21-1 is annotated as a pseudogene. The CDR3 contains 16 residues. CDR3 DNA: TGTGCCAGCAGCAAAGATGACAGGTGTAGAGGGTACGAGCAGTACTTC. Amino acid sequence: CASSKDDRCRGYEQYF.

This clonotype was found a few times. The rearrangement joins TRBV4-3 to TRBJ2-7, with D perhaps TRBD2 (6 bases). Germline-derived CDR1 and CDR2 are LGHNA and YSLEER. The germline V and J ends were trimmed by 0 bases and 0 bases, with 15 bases remaining between them. This CDR3 region has 17 residues. In DNA form, the CDR3 reads TGCGCCAGCAGCCAAGATCTTGCCGGGAGTTACTCCTACGAGCAGTACTTC. Protein: CASSQDLAGSYSYEQYF.

The V gene is TRBV7-2, the J gene TRBJ1-5, with TRBD1 identical over 8 bases. CDR1 is SGHTA and CDR2 is FQGNSA in the germline V gene. This CDR3 has 16 amino acids. The ends lost 0 bases at V and 3 bases at J; junction bases unmatched: 4. The CDR3 sequence is CASSLAAGGNNQPQHF. In nucleotides, the CDR3 is TGTGCCAGCAGCTTAGCGGCAGGGGGCAACAATCAGCCCCAGCATTTT.

This clonotype has just a few counts. The rearrangement links TRBV19 to TRBJ1-5, with 7 bases fitting TRBD1. V shed 7 bases and J 5 bases; nucleotides not matched to a gene: 8. The germline gives CDR1 LNHDA, CDR2 SQIVND (reference sequence). The CDR3 contains 14 residues. The CDR3 DNA sequence: TGTGCCAGTACCCCAGGGGGGGACTATCAGCCCCAGCATTTT. Its translation: CASTPGGDYQPQHF.

This clonotype turned up a few times. The rearrangement links TRBV20-1 to TRBJ1-2, with TRBD1 identical over 7 bases. Germline values: CDR1 DFQATT, CDR2 SNEGSKA (reference sequence). V was pared by 5 bases and J by 4 bases, with 10 bases of the junction left unmatched. The CDR3 is made up of 14 amino acids. CDR3 DNA sequence: TGCAGTGCTCGGACAGGAAACAGGGGCTATGGCTACACCTTC. Its translation is CSARTGNRGYGYTF.

This sequence joins TRBV7-9 and TRBJ2-7, with no clear D. Germline CDR1 is SEHNR and CDR2 is FQNEAQ (reference sequence). The CDR3 has 16 amino acids. The V end was cut by 5 bases, the J end by 1 base, with 18 bases between. The CDR3 sequence: CASSPDPHERSYEQYF. The CDR3, as DNA: TGTGCCAGCAGCCCCGACCCCCATGAGAGATCCTACGAGCAGTACTTC.

This CDR3 reads CASSQDPSRAITYEQYF. DNA of the CDR3: TGCGCCAGCAGCCAAGATCCGTCCAGGGCGATTACCTACGAGCAGTACTTC. The chain joins TRBV4-3 to TRBJ2-7, with a possible D match to TRBD1 (5 bases). The V gene's germline CDR1 is LGHNA and CDR2 YSLEER. V gave up 0 bases and J gave up 2 bases, with 17 bases separating them. This CDR3 is 17 amino acids long.

V gene TRBV12-3 or TRBV12-4 combines with J gene TRBJ2-2, with D possibly called TRBD1 or TRBD2 (5 bases each). The CDR3 has 15 residues. Trimming took 2 bases from V and 3 from J, leaving 10 bases between them. CDR3 bases: TGTGCCAGCAGTTTATTGGGGGTCCACACCGGGGAGCTGTTTTTT. Translating it yields CASSLLGVHTGELFF.

The table lists this clonotype with a few counts. The rearrangement joins TRBV7-8 to TRBJ2-1; D perhaps matches TRBD1 (6 bases). Per germline, CDR1 SGHVS and CDR2 FQNEAQ. CDR3 length equals 17 residues. Trimming shortened V by 0 bases and J by 4 bases, and 16 bases separated the two germline ends. DNA for the CDR3: TGTGCCAGCAGCTTAGCGCAGGGGCAGAGTGATTACAATGAGCAGTTCTTC. Protein sequence: CASSLAQGQSDYNEQFF.

The chain is built from TRBV20-1 and TRBJ2-3, with D perhaps given as TRBD1 or TRBD2 (6 bases each). In germline, CDR1 is DFQATT, CDR2 SNEGSKA (reference sequence). The V end was cut by 5 bases, the J end by 5 bases, with 20 bases between. The CDR3 runs 15 residues. CDR3 sequence: CSAPPRGGKGDTQYF. CDR3 in DNA: TGCAGTGCTCCCCCCAGGGGAGGAAAGGGAGATACGCAGTATTTT.

V gene TRBV4-1 combines with J gene TRBJ2-7; D gene uncertain. The germline CDR1 and CDR2 sequences are MGHRA and YSYEKL. V dropped 4 bases and J dropped 0 bases, with 10 bases sitting between them. CDR3 length equals 14 residues. CDR3 sequence reads: CASSRTADSYEQYF. DNA of the CDR3: TGCGCCAGCAGCCGAACTGCGGACTCCTACGAGCAGTACTTC.

This clonotype was recorded many times. The chain joins TRBV18 to TRBJ1-4, with D perhaps TRBD1 (5 bases). The germline CDR1 and CDR2 sequences are KGHSH and LQKENI. This CDR3 region has 14 residues. V lost 3 bases to trimming and J lost 0 bases, with 5 bases between them. In nucleotides, the CDR3 is TGTGCCAGCTCACCGGGGGCAACTAATGAAAAACTGTTTTTT. Translation gives CASSPGATNEKLFF. Full variable domain (missing parts from reference TRBV18 and TRBJ1-4): NAGVMQNPRHLVRRRGQEARLRCSPMKGHSHVYWYRQLPEEGLKFMVYLQKENIIDESGMPKERFSAEFPKEGPSILRIQQVVRGDSAAYFCASSPGATNEKLFFGSGTQLSVL.

CDR3 coding DNA: TGTGCCAGCAGCCAAGCAGGAGGAGGCCTGAATGAAAAACTGTTTTTT. Translated, it gives CASSQAGGGLNEKLFF. The genes are TRBV3-1 and TRBJ1-4; the D is unclear. Trimming shortened V by 1 base and J by 5 bases, and 14 bases separated the two germline ends. Germline V lookup: CDR1 LGHDT, CDR2 YNNKEL (reference sequence). CDR3 length: 16 residues.

CDR3 region: CASSVGGQGGSYEQYF. Here the CDR3 DNA reads TGTGCCAGCAGCGTAGGGGGACAGGGGGGCTCCTACGAGCAGTACTTC. The chain couples TRBV9 to TRBJ2-7; 11 positions agree with TRBD1. The CDR3 is 16 amino acids. V trimming: 0 bases; J trimming: 0 bases; junction bases outside the gene matches: 2. Germline V gene data show CDR1 as SGDLS and CDR2 as YYNGEE.

V is TRBV7-9 and J is TRBJ2-5; D is perhaps TRBD2 (5 bases). Trimming removed 3 bases from V and 5 bases from J, with 13 bases in between. Germline CDR1 reads SEHNR; CDR2 reads FQNEAQ (reference sequence). The CDR3 runs 14 residues. In DNA form, the CDR3 reads TGTGCCAGCAGCTTCCGGGGAAAAGCTGAGACCCAGTACTTC. As protein: CASSFRGKAETQYF.

The chain couples TRBV12-3 or TRBV12-4 to TRBJ2-1, with a possible D match to TRBD1 (6 bases). This CDR3 is built from 14 residues. Trimming removed 5 bases from V and 2 bases from J, with 10 bases in between. Here the CDR3 reads CASSGAGAYNEQFF. CDR3 in DNA: TGTGCCAGCAGTGGGGCAGGGGCCTACAATGAGCAGTTCTTC.

CDR3 DNA sequence: TGTGCCAGCAGTTACCCGGGAAATCTAGGGAACACTGAAGCTTTCTTT. Protein: CASSYPGNLGNTEAFF. This sequence joins TRBV6-5 and TRBJ1-1; D remains unclear. V was pared by 2 bases and J by 1 base, with 14 bases between. The CDR3 extends over 16 amino acids. In germline, CDR1 is MNHEY, CDR2 SVGAGI.

This clonotype occurred a few times. V is TRBV3-1 and J is TRBJ1-1, with D possibly TRBD1 on 5 matching bases. Germline V CDR1 and CDR2: LGHDT, YNNKEL (reference sequence). CDR3 length equals 13 residues. V was pared by 5 bases and J by 6 bases, with 13 bases between. In nucleotides, the CDR3 is TGTGCCAGCAGCGCGGCCGGGGCCGCTGAAGCTTTCTTT. Its protein product is CASSAAGAAEAFF.

A few counts support this clonotype. The chain links TRBV20-1 to TRBJ2-3; D remains unclear. V lost 4 bases and J 7 bases, leaving 18 bases between the germline ends. The CDR3 contains 14 residues. Germline V gene lookup returns CDR1 DFQATT and CDR2 SNEGSKA (reference sequence). The CDR3: CSAKDGLAWNTQYF. Here the CDR3 DNA reads TGCAGTGCTAAGGACGGGCTGGCTTGGAATACGCAGTATTTT.

This clonotype has more than one count but fewer than ten. This chain links TRBV29-1 with TRBJ2-1; 7 nucleotides align to TRBD2. The CDR3 has 15 amino acids. V gave up 7 bases and J gave up 8 bases; unmatched junction bases: 17. CDR1 is SQVTM and CDR2 is ANQGSEA in the germline V gene. DNA of the CDR3: TGCAGCGCCTCCGGGACTATCATAAGAAGGGATGAGCAGTTCTTC. Translated, it gives CSASGTIIRRDEQFF.

This clonotype was found a few times. V gene TRBV5-1 combines with J gene TRBJ1-1; D remains ambiguous. Trimming shortened V by 0 bases and J by 6 bases, and 12 bases separated the two germline ends. The V gene's germline CDR1 is SGHRS and CDR2 YFSETQ. The CDR3 is 14 amino acids. The CDR3 DNA reads as TGCGCCAGCAGCTTGGCCGGAGGCAGACCTGAAGCTTTCTTT. This translates into CASSLAGGRPEAFF.

This clonotype has only a few counts. The germline gene is not matched at one end of the junction; a read error may be the cause. The genes are TRBV7-7 and TRBJ2-2, with 8 bases matching TRBD1. This CDR3 region has 17 residues. Germline lookup yields CDR1 SSHAT and CDR2 FNYEAQ (reference sequence). The DNA for the CDR3 is TGTGCTAGCAGCCAAACGTTAGGACAGGGTTCCACCGGGGAGCTGTTTTTT. This sequence encodes CASSQTLGQGSTGELFF.

J is TRBJ1-2 and V is TRBV5-1; D is unresolved. There are 16 residues in the CDR3. Deletions cut 0 bases from V and 2 bases from J, with 14 bases between. Per germline, CDR1 SGHRS and CDR2 YFSETQ. CDR3 bases: TGCGCCAGCAGCTTGGCCCACAGCGGAGTAAACTATGGCTACACCTTC. Translating gives CASSLAHSGVNYGYTF.

V is TRBV7-8 and J is TRBJ2-1, with D possibly TRBD1 on 6 matching bases. V was shortened by 4 bases and J by 12 bases, with 16 bases between the two germline ends. The CDR3 contains 13 residues. CDR1 and CDR2 from the germline V gene are SGHVS and FQNEAQ. The CDR3 bases are TGTGCCAGCAGCTCAGGACAGTACCCTAGGCAGTTCTTC. It specifies CASSSGQYPRQFF.

This chain links TRBV4-1 with TRBJ1-2; D is uncertain. CDR3 length equals 17 residues. The V gene's germline CDR1 is MGHRA and CDR2 YSYEKL. The V and J ends lost 0 bases and 4 bases respectively, with 18 bases between them. For the CDR3, the DNA is TGCGCCAGCAGCCAAGACCCTAAAGCGGTATCCCTCTATGGCTACACCTTC. Translation gives CASSQDPKAVSLYGYTF.

Many counts were recorded for this clonotype. The chain couples TRBV6-2 or TRBV6-3 to TRBJ2-7; D might be TRBD1 (6 bases). The V and J ends lost 8 bases and 5 bases respectively, with 16 bases between them. In germline, CDR1 is MNHEY, CDR2 SVGEGT. This CDR3 contains 13 residues. The CDR3 sequence: CASLDTGSDEQYF. The CDR3 nucleotides are TGTGCCAGCCTAGACACAGGGTCAGACGAGCAGTACTTC.

The chain carries TRBV29-1 and TRBJ2-1; TRBD2 matches at 13 bases. Germline lookup yields CDR1 SQVTM and CDR2 ANQGSEA. The CDR3 has 18 residues. With 1 base clipped from V and 1 base from J, the junction kept 7 bases outside the gene matches. The CDR3 sequence is CSVEAWTSGSPSYNEQFF. Here the CDR3 DNA reads TGCAGCGTTGAAGCGTGGACTAGCGGGAGTCCTTCCTACAATGAGCAGTTCTTC.

The chain combines TRBV20-1 with TRBJ2-5, with D uncertain. The germline V and J ends were trimmed by 0 bases and 7 bases, with 6 bases remaining between them. Germline V gene sequence: CDR1 DFQATT, CDR2 SNEGSKA (reference sequence). This CDR3 contains 11 residues. CDR3 sequence reads: CSARDERTQYF. DNA of the CDR3: TGCAGTGCTAGAGATGAGAGGACCCAGTACTTC.

The chain links TRBV20-1 to TRBJ1-6; D not certain. Trimming took 0 bases from V and 7 from J, leaving 7 bases between them. This CDR3 is built from 13 residues. Per germline, CDR1 DFQATT and CDR2 SNEGSKA (reference sequence). The DNA of the CDR3 is TGCAGTGCTAGAGACGAAAACAATTCACCCCTCCACTTT. The encoded protein is CSARDENNSPLHF.

The chain is built from TRBV11-1 and TRBJ2-5; D gene ambiguous. V gave up 0 bases and J gave up 5 bases, with 13 bases separating them. The CDR3 contains 15 residues. Germline assignment: CDR1 SGHAT and CDR2 FQDESV (reference sequence). The CDR3 DNA reads as TGTGCCAGCAGCTTAGCGCGAGTAGGTGGTGAGACCCAGTACTTC. Translated, it gives CASSLARVGGETQYF.

This clonotype was recorded at least ten times. The chain links TRBV7-6 to TRBJ2-2; 8 bases agree with TRBD1. The germline gives CDR1 SGHVS, CDR2 FNYEAQ. The CDR3 extends over 16 amino acids. Trimming took 6 bases from V and 4 from J; bases not matched to a gene: 10. The CDR3 region is CASSSGQGLFTGELFF. CDR3 in DNA: TGTGCCAGCAGTTCCGGACAGGGCCTATTCACCGGGGAGCTGTTTTTT.